Below, 5 T cell receptor beta chains from the same sample are listed, as sequenced in a study of control samples from healthy donors and cancer patients. Measured with immunoSEQ multiplex PCR; TCRdb has only the in-frame clones, and not every one. The sample lists roughly 190,000 clones, around 93% seen once, with approximately 1.8% in the top ten. The specimen was blood. The receptors shown here come from a man aged 25-45 years in good health.

The J gene is TRBJ2-6, the V gene TRBV28; maybe TRBD1 (6 bases). V was trimmed by 5 bases and J by 0 bases, leaving 8 bases between them. The CDR3 has 15 amino acids. In germline, CDR1 is MDHEN, CDR2 SYDVKM. The CDR3 DNA is TGTGCCAGCAGTAAGGACAGCTCTGGGGCCAACGTCCTGACTTTC. Residues: CASSKDSSGANVLTF.

The J gene is TRBJ1-6, the V gene TRBV5-5; no reliable D call. Germline V lookup: CDR1 SGHKS, CDR2 YYEKEE (reference sequence). This CDR3 has 17 amino acids. V was pared by 0 bases and J by 4 bases, with 14 bases between. CDR3 nucleotide sequence: TGTGCCAGCAGCTTGGTCTCAGACACCCGATATAATTCACCCCTCCACTTT. Its translation is CASSLVSDTRYNSPLHF.

The CDR3 protein is CASSLSHTEAFF. The CDR3 coding sequence is TGTGCCAGCAGCTTAAGTCACACTGAAGCTTTCTTT. The chain is built from TRBV11-3 and TRBJ1-1; no firm D call. The CDR3 has 12 residues. V was cut by 2 bases and J by 3 bases, with 4 bases left in between. The germline CDR1 and CDR2 sequences are SGHNT and YENEEA.

The genes are TRBV6-5 and TRBJ2-2; no reliable D call. V shed 7 bases and J shed 6 bases, with 6 bases lying between them. Germline assignment: CDR1 MNHEY and CDR2 SVGAGI. CDR3 length equals 11 residues. The CDR3 region has the DNA TGTGCCAGCACCCGAGCCGGGGAGCTGTTTTTT. Amino acid sequence: CASTRAGELFF.

The rearrangement links TRBV7-6 to TRBJ2-1; D is unclear. V was cut by 1 base and J by 4 bases, with 8 bases left in between. This CDR3 comprises 14 residues. Germline CDR1 is SGHVS and CDR2 is FNYEAQ. This CDR3 reads CASSLEHGYNEQFF. The CDR3, as DNA: TGTGCCAGCAGCTTAGAACACGGATACAATGAGCAGTTCTTC.